The rows below give T cell receptor beta chains drawn from one sample of a study of shared clonotypes between healthy human individuals. Using immunoSEQ multiplex PCR, the repertoire was profiled, and TCRdb retains in-frame clones only, with some absent. Of 97,000 or so clones listed, less than 50% are singletons. Sequenced sample: PBMCs. The receptors were sampled from a woman aged 40 to 49 in good health. Some clones in this sample may be carry-over from other donors' samples. Both conserved end residues are part of each CDR3. Each record gives: V gene, D gene, J gene, clone size, CDR3 protein, CDR3 DNA. The D gene is left open where the match is weak. Some rows mark clone size as missing; the rest say once, few, many or name a class of expanded clone.

V gene: TRBV4-2; D gene: TRBD2; J gene: TRBJ2-1; clone size: few; CDR3 protein: CASSQDRGTSDNNEQFF; CDR3 DNA: TGTGCCAGCAGCCAAGATCGGGGAACTAGCGATAACAATGAGCAGTTCTTC
V gene: TRBV30; D gene: TRBD1; J gene: TRBJ1-2; clone size: -; CDR3 protein: CAWSEDRGNYGYTF; CDR3 DNA: TGTGCCTGGAGTGAGGACAGGGGAAACTATGGCTACACCTTC
V gene: TRBV29-1; D gene: TRBD2; J gene: TRBJ2-7; clone size: -; CDR3 protein: CSAGRAGAAYEQYF; CDR3 DNA: TGCAGCGCCGGGAGGGCAGGGGCGGCCTACGAGCAGTACTTC
V gene: TRBV5-1; D gene: TRBD1; J gene: TRBJ2-5; clone size: -; CDR3 protein: CASSLGDSRGQETQYF; CDR3 DNA: TGCGCCAGCAGCTTGGGGGACAGTAGGGGACAAGAGACCCAGTACTTC
V gene: TRBV7-9; D gene: TRBD2; J gene: TRBJ2-5; clone size: few; CDR3 protein: CASSPRLGTSVETQYF; CDR3 DNA: TGTGCCAGCAGCCCAAGACTGGGGACTAGCGTTGAGACCCAGTACTTC
V gene: TRBV28; D gene: -; J gene: TRBJ2-5; clone size: few; CDR3 protein: CASSLRETQYF; CDR3 DNA: TGTGCCAGCAGTTTAAGGGAGACCCAGTACTTC
V gene: TRBV28; D gene: TRBD1; J gene: TRBJ2-7; clone size: many; CDR3 protein: CASSQDRGKGEQYF; CDR3 DNA: TGTGCCAGCAGTCAGGACAGGGGGAAGGGAGAGCAGTACTTC
V gene: TRBV29-1; D gene: -; J gene: TRBJ1-1; clone size: many; CDR3 protein: CSVGPRPNTEAFF; CDR3 DNA: TGCAGCGTGGGGCCCCGGCCAAACACTGAAGCTTTCTTT
V gene: TRBV4-1; D gene: TRBD1; J gene: TRBJ2-7; clone size: -; CDR3 protein: CASSRAGTGGAYEQYF; CDR3 DNA: TGCGCCAGCAGCCGTGCCGGGACAGGGGGGGCCTACGAGCAGTACTTC
V gene: TRBV6-4; D gene: TRBD1; J gene: TRBJ1-2; clone size: -; CDR3 protein: CSSSDSRGRGRIF; CDR3 DNA: TGTTCCAGCAGTGACTCCCGGGGCAGGGGGCGCATCTTC
V gene: TRBV28; D gene: -; J gene: TRBJ2-1; clone size: few; CDR3 protein: CASSLGFEQFF; CDR3 DNA: TGTGCCAGCAGTTTAGGGTTTGAGCAGTTCTTC
V gene: TRBV2; D gene: TRBD1; J gene: TRBJ1-2; clone size: few; CDR3 protein: CASSAERQGYGYTF; CDR3 DNA: TGTGCCAGCAGTGCGGAGAGACAGGGCTATGGCTACACCTTC
V gene: TRBV27; D gene: -; J gene: TRBJ1-2; clone size: few; CDR3 protein: CASSLTLGRLNYGYTF; CDR3 DNA: TGTGCCAGCAGTCTAACCCTCGGACGCCTCAACTATGGCTACACCTTC
V gene: TRBV30; D gene: TRBD1; J gene: TRBJ1-5; clone size: -; CDR3 protein: CAWRAGTGDSNQPQHF; CDR3 DNA: TGTGCCTGGAGAGCCGGGACAGGGGATAGCAATCAGCCCCAGCATTTT
V gene: TRBV28; D gene: -; J gene: TRBJ1-5; clone size: -; CDR3 protein: CASSFRGLGVGTQHF; CDR3 DNA: TGTGCCAGCAGTTTCCGGGGGTTAGGTGTTGGAACCCAGCATTTT
V gene: TRBV7-2; D gene: -; J gene: TRBJ1-1; clone size: -; CDR3 protein: CASRLNSGNTEAFF; CDR3 DNA: TGTGCCAGCAGACTAAACTCAGGCAACACTGAAGCTTTCTTT